A single sample gave rise to the 22 T cell receptor beta chains below, sequenced in a study of T-cell reconstitution after alpha-beta-depleted transplantation in children. Construction of the TCRbeta library involved unique molecular identifiers. Using its own MiXCR run on the PCR reads, TCRdb lists one record per CDR3 protein. Of roughly 240,000 distinct CDR3 sequences in the sample, around 8% were seen once. This specimen consisted of PBMCs, mostly from graft donor cells, obtained 180 days after TCRalphabeta/CD19-depleted stem cell transplant. These receptors were obtained from a male patient younger than 18 who had a stem cell transplant for acute lymphoblastic leukemia, so the T cells may come from the graft donor.

This clonotype was seen many times. V usage is TRBV12-3 or TRBV12-4 and J usage is TRBJ2-4; 7 bases fit TRBD2. The V segment lost 4 bases and the J segment 3 bases; nucleotides outside the gene matches: 6. The CDR3 consists of 15 residues. The CDR3 here is CASSSTRGVKNIQYF. CDR3 DNA: TGTGCCAGCAGTTCCACCCGGGGGGTCAAAAACATTCAGTACTTC.

This clonotype was seen many times. The chain is built from TRBV6-5 and TRBJ1-1; D is unclear. CDR3 length: 15 residues. Trimming pared 0 bases from V and 4 bases from J, leaving 12 bases between. The germline CDR1 and CDR2 sequences are MNHEY and SVGAGI. CDR3 sequence (DNA): TGTGCCAGCAGTTACTCGGAATCCCTGGGCACTGAAGCTTTCTTT. Translating it yields CASSYSESLGTEAFF.

This clonotype was seen repeatedly, ten times or more. The chain is built from TRBV20-1 and TRBJ1-1; tentative D call: TRBD1 (5 bases). The length of the CDR3 is 13 residues. CDR1 and CDR2 (germline): DFQATT, SNEGSKA (reference sequence). V was trimmed by 1 base and J by 4 bases, leaving 10 bases between them. CDR3 bases: TGCAGTGCTAGAGGAGGGGAGGGCACTGAAGCTTTCTTT. The encoded protein is CSARGGEGTEAFF.

The CDR3 region is CAMGPGTVYGYTF. The CDR3 region has the DNA TGTGCCATGGGCCCCGGGACGGTCTATGGCTACACCTTC. V is TRBV5-6 and J is TRBJ1-2; TRBD1 might be the D (5 bases). The CDR3 loop spans 13 amino acids. CDR1 SGHDT and CDR2 YYEEEE come from the germline V gene. Trimming cost V 9 bases and J 4 bases, with 16 bases left between them.

There are many counts of this clonotype. The chain couples TRBV20-1 to TRBJ2-7; TRBD1 matches at 9 bases. From germline, CDR1 is DFQATT and CDR2 SNEGSKA (reference sequence). The CDR3 contains 13 residues. The V and J ends lost 5 bases and 4 bases, in that order; junction bases with no gene match: 6. The CDR3 bases are TGCAGTGCTTGCCGGGACAGGGTGTACGAGCAGTACTTC. Residues: CSACRDRVYEQYF.

This clonotype was seen at least ten times. This chain joins TRBV12-3 or TRBV12-4 and TRBJ2-7; 9 bases align to TRBD2. CDR3 length equals 14 residues. The trim removed 1 base at V and 7 bases at J, leaving 5 bases unmatched. The CDR3 DNA reads as TGTGCCAGCAGTTTAGGCGGGGGGGGGATTGAGCAGTACTTC. It codes for CASSLGGGGIEQYF.

The V and J genes are TRBV18 and TRBJ1-2; TRBD1 might be the D (6 bases). The CDR3 has 13 residues. From germline, CDR1 is KGHSH and CDR2 LQKENI. Trimming left V 3 bases short and J 6 bases short, with 11 bases between. The CDR3 nucleotides read TGTGCCAGCTCACCCGGACAGATAAATGGCTACACCTTC. The encoded protein is CASSPGQINGYTF.

This clonotype was recorded at least ten times. This rearrangement joins TRBV10-3 to TRBJ1-1; no firm D call. The length of the CDR3 is 12 residues. Germline assignment: CDR1 ENHRY and CDR2 SYGVKD. V lost 10 bases, J lost 1 base, and 10 bases lay in between. CDR3 coding DNA: TGTGCCACCAAGGGCCCGAACACTGAAGCTTTCTTT. Translation gives CATKGPNTEAFF.

This clonotype came up many times. J is TRBJ2-2 and V is TRBV7-3; D is perhaps TRBD1 (5 bases). CDR1 is SGHTA, CDR2 FQGTGA, per germline. V lost 8 bases and J 6 bases, leaving 16 bases between the germline ends. CDR3 length equals 14 residues. The DNA for the CDR3 is TGTGCCAGCGGGGCGGTCCCTGCCTCCGGGGAGCTGTTTTTT. It is translated as CASGAVPASGELFF.

Ten or more counts support this clonotype. The chain links TRBV24-1 to TRBJ2-5; no definite D call. The CDR3 contains 14 residues. Between the trimmed V and J ends, which lost 0 bases and 7 bases, there was a span of 11 bases. Germline V gene data show CDR1 as KGHDR and CDR2 as SFDVKD. The CDR3 DNA reads as TGTGCCACCAGTGATTTGACTCCCGCGAGGACCCAGTACTTC. Residues: CATSDLTPARTQYF.

The table lists this clonotype with many counts. The chain couples TRBV7-8 to TRBJ2-5; a weak D match, TRBD1 (5 bases). There are 13 residues in the CDR3. The V end lost 0 bases, the J end lost 9 bases, and 11 bases lay between the germline ends. CDR1 and CDR2 (germline): SGHVS, FQNEAQ. The CDR3 protein is CASSLAQEGAQYF. Here the CDR3 DNA reads TGTGCCAGCAGCTTAGCACAGGAAGGGGCCCAGTACTTC.

In its sample, this clonotype was seen many times. The chain combines TRBV7-9 with TRBJ2-5, with D tentatively TRBD1 or TRBD2 (6 bases each). This CDR3 spans 11 amino acids. Trimming shortened V by 10 bases and J by 7 bases, and 13 bases separated the two germline ends. Germline CDR1 and CDR2: SEHNR and FQNEAQ (reference sequence). The CDR3 DNA follows: TGTGCCACCGCGGAGGGGGGGACCCAGTACTTC. Its protein product is CATAEGGTQYF.

The chain carries TRBV20-1 and TRBJ1-4, with D hard to call. Trimming removed 5 bases at V and 0 bases at J, with 10 bases between. Germline V CDR1 and CDR2: DFQATT, SNEGSKA (reference sequence). The CDR3 has 14 amino acids. The CDR3 DNA reads as TGCAGTGCTTTTTCAGGCGCAACTAATGAAAAACTGTTTTTT. This sequence encodes CSAFSGATNEKLFF.

This clonotype occurred many times. The V gene is TRBV28, the J gene TRBJ1-6; 7 bases match TRBD1. Per germline, CDR1 MDHEN and CDR2 SYDVKM. This CDR3 is 14 amino acids long. Trimming cost V 5 bases and J 8 bases; bases outside gene matches: 6. The CDR3 region has the DNA TGTGCCAGCAGTCAGGACAGGTTCTATTCACCCCTCCACTTT. This codes for CASSQDRFYSPLHF.

This clonotype was seen repeatedly, ten times or more. This rearrangement joins TRBV27 to TRBJ1-1; perhaps TRBD1 as D (5 bases). Germline V lookup: CDR1 MNHEY, CDR2 SMNVEV (reference sequence). The CDR3 has 14 residues. Deletions cut 5 bases from V and 4 bases from J, with 14 bases between. The CDR3 spells CASSTRGQGTEAFF. As DNA, the CDR3 is TGTGCCAGCAGTACACGAGGGCAGGGCACTGAAGCTTTCTTT.

This clonotype was seen repeatedly, ten times or more. This chain uses TRBV12-5 with TRBJ2-2; D is perhaps TRBD1 (6 bases). CDR3 length: 17 amino acids. Trimming cost V 3 bases and J 4 bases, with 18 bases left between them. Germline CDR1 and CDR2: LGHNT and FRNRAP. The CDR3 is CASGFSDSPHFTGELFF. As DNA, the CDR3 is TGTGCTAGTGGTTTTTCGGACAGTCCCCATTTCACCGGGGAGCTGTTTTTT.

The table lists this clonotype with many counts. This chain uses TRBV7-9 with TRBJ2-7; 12 bases align to TRBD2. Germline V gene data show CDR1 as SEHNR and CDR2 as FQNEAQ (reference sequence). The CDR3 is made up of 16 amino acids. The junction had 6 bases not matched to a gene; V was cut back by 5 bases and J by 1 base. The CDR3 DNA reads as TGTGCCAGCAGCCCCCGACTAGCGGGAGCTTCCTACGAGCAGTACTTC. This gives the protein CASSPRLAGASYEQYF.

At least ten counts were recorded for this clonotype. V gene TRBV11-1 combines with J gene TRBJ2-7; a possible D gene is TRBD2 (5 bases). Germline loops: CDR1 SGHAT, CDR2 FQDESV (reference sequence). V lost 1 base, J lost 5 bases, and 9 bases lay in between. There are 13 residues in the CDR3. CDR3 DNA: TGTGCCAGCAGCTTAGGGGGAGAGGACGAGCAGTACTTC. Protein product: CASSLGGEDEQYF.

This clonotype was detected ten times or more. The rearrangement uses TRBV5-1 and TRBJ1-4, with a possible D match to TRBD1 (5 bases). CDR1 is SGHRS, CDR2 YFSETQ, per germline. The ends were cut back, 3 bases at V and 3 bases at J, with 6 bases in the middle. This CDR3 comprises 13 residues. The CDR3 sequence is CASSSTANEKLFF. CDR3 DNA: TGCGCCAGCAGCTCGACAGCTAATGAAAAACTGTTTTTT.

This clonotype was recorded many times. V and J are TRBV7-2 and TRBJ1-2; 7 bases fit TRBD1. The V and J ends lost 5 bases and 5 bases, in that order; junction bases with no gene match: 11. The CDR3 is 15 amino acids. From germline, CDR1 is SGHTA and CDR2 FQGNSA. CDR3 DNA: TGTGCCAGCAGCCCCCTCGGGACAGTCCTTTATGGCTACACCTTC. Translated: CASSPLGTVLYGYTF.

This clonotype has at least ten counts. V gene TRBV20-1 combines with J gene TRBJ1-6; a weak D match, TRBD1 (5 bases). V dropped 3 bases and J dropped 5 bases, with 14 bases sitting between them. Germline values: CDR1 DFQATT, CDR2 SNEGSKA (reference sequence). CDR3 length equals 15 residues. The CDR3 nucleotides read TGCAGTGCTAGGGTCCTGACAGACCATAATTCACCCCTCCACTTT. Protein sequence: CSARVLTDHNSPLHF.

This clonotype was counted a few times. This chain links TRBV28 with TRBJ1-2; unclear D gene. Germline V CDR1 and CDR2: MDHEN, SYDVKM. The CDR3 totals 14 residues. V was pared by 2 bases and J by 5 bases, with 12 bases between. This CDR3 is CASSLGPLLYGYTF. CDR3 DNA sequence: TGTGCCAGCAGTTTAGGACCCTTACTGTATGGCTACACCTTC.